This T cell receptor beta chain came from a study of shared clonotypes between healthy human individuals (dated by TCRdb to the early 2020s). Regarding the complete study: A couple of women and three men aged 18 to 49 years were included in the cohort. For each donor, CD4 naive and CD4 memory were each given three plates, CD8 naive was given two plates, and CD8 memory was given one plate. Blood TCR repertoires of about five healthy adults were deeply sequenced to estimate repertoire size and the extent of clonotype sharing between individuals. Different laboratories and diverse techniques were used to prepare libraries and sequence TCR repertoires, to increase sequencing depth and limit assay-specific biases. Per donor, leukapheresis produced somewhere between about 0.8 and 9.5 billion PBMCs.

Donors were healthy HIV-negative adults with no recently reported acute infections or vaccinations. Every donor was a Caucasian adult living in Nashville, Tennessee, USA. CD4+ T cells were enriched by magnetic negative selection, after which naive cells were positively selected on CD45RA and the negative fraction was taken as the memory subset. Blood was collected by leukapheresis, and PBMCs were isolated by Ficoll-Histopaque density gradient centrifugation and then cryopreserved in liquid nitrogen vapor phase. Analytical flow cytometry was used to check the purity and quantity of every magnetically sorted T cell population. Genomic DNA was isolated from each sorted fraction and quantified by UV absorbance on a Nanodrop 2000c. In regard to this clone: Its antigen remains unidentified. No much larger clone exists at a distance of one base, and base qualities are not known.

V is reduced by 5 bases and J by 3 bases, leaving a spacing of 16 bases between them. The CDR3 runs 16 amino acids, cysteine and phenylalanine included. Here the CDR3 DNA is all that survives: 48 bases in frame from base 1. The germline V gene provides CDR1 ENHRY and CDR2 SYGVKD. TCR CDR3 regions were amplified from genomic DNA by multiplex PCR using the deep immunoSEQ assay. For each cell subset, the extracted genomic DNA was distributed evenly across all wells of several immunoSEQ 96-well plates, and each plate served as one replicate. For sorted subsets, approximately 200 ng of genomic DNA, equivalent to tens of thousands of T cell genomes, went into each replicate PCR. The purified libraries were quantified using a Qubit 3.0 fluorometer, sized with a Bioanalyzer 2100, and then quantified again using the KAPA Library Quantification kit. Each immunoSEQ 96-well plate was sequenced on its own single-read 150-cycle Illumina NextSeq 550 flow cell. Concerning the study's data processing: Because the immunoSEQ output included only junctional sequences and no quality scores, the filtering could not be the same as the filtering used for full-length reads. Sequences were annotated with PyIR, a Python wrapper for IgBLAST v1.9, using IMGT germline references to assign V/J genes and CDR3. Reads were removed for weak V/J assignments (E-value above 1e-6), missing CDR3, stop codons, out-of-frame junctions, or ambiguous translated residues. A V3J clonotype was defined by an identical inferred V gene, J gene, and CDR3 amino acid sequence. To compute the percentage overlap between repertoires, the number of shared unique clonotypes was divided by the size of the smaller repertoire. Three approaches were used to assess repertoire richness: RTK rarefaction, the Chao1 estimator, and Recon v2.1 estimates of unobserved clonotypes. Generation probabilities were computed with OLGA for all TCRbeta clonotypes obtained by the gDNA method from several donors. What TCRdb holds here is the immuneACCESS table cut down to in-frame rearrangements. Part of the clones is not present; checked against another copy, under half of the missing clones reflect an unresolved V gene, and the others are unexplained. V, J and clone size were drawn from that table, and D and trimming were deduced from the DNA. The sample table shows some 2,000,000 clones, and roughly 94% are seen once. 0.1% to 0.15% of the sample rests with the top ten.

The full study reports these points: Incomplete sequencing was indicated by rarefaction of sorted-subset datasets, despite the large sequencing depth. Naive subsets generally had larger estimated clonotype richness than memory subsets did. Higher generation probabilities were observed for clonotypes shared by all four sorted-subset donors than for non-shared clonotypes. Sampling was limited to blood, and TCR repertoires in tissue likely differ from TCR repertoires in blood. Approximately 5% of naive CD4, around 3.5% of naive CD8, roughly 2.4% of memory CD4, and 0.35% to 0.5% of memory CD8 clonotypes were shared across several donors. Based on pairwise subsampling, the degree of clonotype sharing among donors was expected to be affected by sequencing depth. Because the study included only a small number of donors, the genetic and exposure-history diversity represented was limited.

The sequenced sample consisted of naive CD4+ T cells sorted from blood. The label giving this sample's cell subset or site can be read as: CD45RA+ positively selected. The receptor comes from a man younger than 35 in good health. The rearranged chain carries TRBV10-3 and TRBJ2-2; the D segment could be TRBD1, given 8 matching bases. At the DNA level, the sequence is TGTGCCATCAGTCAAAGCGGGACAGGAGACACCGGGGAGCTGTTTTTT. This yields the protein CAISQSGTGDTGELFF.